A single sample gave rise to the 21 T cell receptor beta chains below, sequenced in a study of post-analysis software for immune sequencing data (dated by TCRdb to between 2015 and 2016). The library was prepared using PCR. The sequencing machine was an Illumina HiSeq 2500. Unique molecular identifiers were incorporated into TCR beta cDNA libraries to reduce PCR and sequencing biases. TCRdb trimmed the raw reads at Q25, called clones with MiXCR and kept productive beta chains. Under each unique CDR3 protein, matching rows form one entry showing the most common genes and DNA. The sample contains 750,000 to 950,000 distinct CDR3 sequences, approximately 53% of them found a single time. The ten most abundant clones make up approximately 4.5% of the sample. Their cognate antigens are unknown. Findings and caveats that apply to the study as a whole: Patients showed significantly higher frequencies than controls for roughly five TRBV segments, among them TRBV5-6, TRBV5-1 and TRBV20-1.

Sequencing was performed on blood. The receptors were gathered from a girl aged 10 to 17 with multiple sclerosis.

This clonotype was counted only a few times. The chain recombines TRBV7-2 with TRBJ2-5; TRBD2 matches 13 bases. Germline assignment: CDR1 SGHTA and CDR2 FQGNSA. J lost 5 bases, V lost 1 base, and 4 bases had no gene match. This CDR3 has 16 residues. The CDR3 here is CASSLGTSGGRETQYF. The CDR3 region has the DNA TGTGCCAGCAGCTTAGGGACTAGCGGGGGTAGGGAGACCCAGTACTTC. Filled out from reference TRBV7-2 and TRBJ2-5, the complete variable domain reads GAGVSQSPSNKVTEKGKDVELRCDPISGHTALYWYRQSLGQGLEFLIYFQGNSAPDKSGLPSDRFSAERTGGSVSTLTIQRTQQEDSAVYLCASSLGTSGGRETQYFGPGTRLLVL.

The chain recombines TRBV28 with TRBJ1-3, with 7 bases matching TRBD1. This CDR3 is 15 amino acids long. CDR1 and CDR2 (germline): MDHEN, SYDVKM. V gave up 6 bases and J gave up 2 bases; unmatched junction bases: 7. CDR3 DNA: TGTGCCAGCAGCCCGACCGGGACAGCTGGAAACACCATATATTTT. This sequence encodes CASSPTGTAGNTIYF.

The chain employs TRBV29-1 and TRBJ2-5; D is unresolved. V lost 0 bases and J lost 2, with 10 bases in between. The V gene's germline CDR1 is SQVTM and CDR2 ANQGSEA. The length of the CDR3 is 14 residues. CDR3 DNA: TGCAGCGTTGAAGATCGAGTAACACAAGAGACCCAGTACTTC. Translating gives CSVEDRVTQETQYF.

This clonotype was recorded a few times. This chain uses TRBV12-3 or TRBV12-4 with TRBJ2-3; D call uncertain. The CDR3 length is 14 residues. V lost 6 bases, J lost 0 bases, and 10 bases lay in between. For the CDR3, the DNA is TGTGCCAGCAGATCCCGGACGAGCACAGATACGCAGTATTTT. Translation gives CASRSRTSTDTQYF.

This clonotype was picked up a small number of times. V and J are TRBV5-1 and TRBJ1-5; possible D gene TRBD1, 5 bases. This CDR3 has 14 amino acids. The V gene lost 4 bases and the J gene lost 4 bases, with 12 bases spanning the gap. Germline CDR1 SGHRS, CDR2 YFSETQ. The CDR3 spells CASSLDSPNQPQHF. CDR3 sequence (DNA): TGCGCCAGCAGCCTTGACAGCCCGAATCAGCCCCAGCATTTT.

This clonotype was seen repeatedly, ten times or more. This sequence joins TRBV5-1 and TRBJ2-5; TRBD2 aligns across 9 bases. CDR3 size: 14 residues. CDR1 and CDR2 from the germline V gene are SGHRS and YFSETQ. The J segment lost 2 bases and the V segment lost 4 bases, leaving 3 bases of the junction unmatched. The CDR3 nucleotides read TGCGCCAGCAGCCCGACTAGCGGACAAGAGACCCAGTACTTC. Translating it yields CASSPTSGQETQYF.

This chain uses TRBV6-5 with TRBJ2-4; 7 bases line up with TRBD1. This CDR3 has 14 residues. The V gene end was trimmed by 7 bases and the J gene end by 8 bases; junction bases not matched to a gene: 11. Germline lookup yields CDR1 MNHEY and CDR2 SVGAGI. The CDR3, as DNA: TGTGCCAGCACCACGACAGGGCCCGGCTACATTCAGTACTTC. This translates into CASTTTGPGYIQYF.

This clonotype was detected only once. The V and J genes are TRBV5-1 and TRBJ2-1, with TRBD2 matching 7 bases. The CDR3 loop spans 15 amino acids. The V segment lost 0 bases and the J segment 4 bases; nucleotides outside the gene matches: 4. Germline CDR1 is SGHRS and CDR2 is YFSETQ. CDR3 nucleotide sequence: TGCGCCAGCAGCTTGGTACTAGCGAGATACAATGAGCAGTTCTTC. It translates to CASSLVLARYNEQFF.

This chain connects TRBV7-3 to TRBJ1-2; tentative D call: TRBD1 (5 bases). CDR3 length: 14 residues. With 5 bases removed from V and 6 bases from J, the gap between germline ends came to 16 bases. Germline lookup yields CDR1 SGHTA and CDR2 FQGTGA. The CDR3 protein is CASSLGPGLDGYTF. The DNA for the CDR3 is TGTGCCAGCAGCCTCGGTCCAGGGCTGGATGGCTACACCTTC.

This chain links TRBV3-1 with TRBJ2-3; D may be TRBD1 (6 bases). This CDR3 region has 16 residues. CDR1 and CDR2 (germline): LGHDT, YNNKEL (reference sequence). The germline V and J ends were trimmed by 6 bases and 0 bases, with 16 bases remaining between them. The DNA of the CDR3 is TGTGCCAGCAGTCCTGGGGGCTCAACTAGCACAGATACGCAGTATTTT. Residues: CASSPGGSTSTDTQYF.

Only a few counts were recorded for this clonotype. The DNA for the CDR3 is TGCGCCAGCAGTCCAGCCGGTTGGGAGACCCAGTACTTC. This encodes CASSPAGWETQYF. The rearrangement links TRBV5-1 to TRBJ2-5; D uncertain. The CDR3 runs 13 residues. V was clipped by 5 bases and J by 5 bases, with 13 bases between them. The V gene's germline CDR1 is SGHRS and CDR2 YFSETQ.

This clonotype was counted only a few times. The CDR3 nucleotides read TGCAGTGCTAGCTCGGGACAGGGCTATGGCTACACCTTC. Encoded protein: CSASSGQGYGYTF. This chain joins TRBV20-1 and TRBJ1-2; 9 positions agree with TRBD1. In germline, CDR1 is DFQATT, CDR2 SNEGSKA (reference sequence). This CDR3 has 13 amino acids. With 3 bases clipped from V and 4 bases from J, the junction kept 3 bases outside the gene matches.

For this clonotype: One end of the junction fails to match germline, which may point to a read error. The chain carries TRBV5-6 and TRBJ2-3, with D possibly TRBD1 on 6 matching bases. The V gene's germline CDR1 is SGHDT and CDR2 YYEEEE. CDR3 length: 15 residues. DNA of the CDR3: TGTACCAGCAGCCGATGGGACATACGCACAGATACGCAGTATTTT. It translates to CTSSRWDIRTDTQYF. Full variable domain (missing parts from reference TRBV5-6 and TRBJ2-3): DAGVTQSPTHLIKTRGQQVTLRCSPKSGHDTVSWYQQALGQGPQFIFQYYEEEERQRGNFPDRFSGHQFPNYSSELNVNALLLGDSALYLCTSSRWDIRTDTQYFGPGTRLTVL.

This clonotype was observed a few times. This chain links TRBV12-3 or TRBV12-4 with TRBJ2-1; the D gene is possibly TRBD2 (5 bases). V was cut by 4 bases and J by 3 bases, with 10 bases left in between. The CDR3 totals 14 residues. CDR3 coding DNA: TGTGCCAGCAGTTGGAGCGGATTCTACAATGAGCAGTTCTTC. It yields the protein CASSWSGFYNEQFF.

In its sample, this clonotype was seen a few times. The CDR3 loop is CAISQGLVYEQYF. CDR3 in DNA: TGTGCCATCAGTCAGGGACTAGTCTACGAGCAGTACTTC. The chain employs TRBV10-3 and TRBJ2-7, with 8 bases identical to TRBD2. In germline, CDR1 is ENHRY, CDR2 SYGVKD. Germline trimming cut 5 bases from V and 3 bases from J; bases unmatched to any gene: 3. The CDR3 sequence is 13 residues long.

Here the CDR3 reads CASSAGTSPSYEQYF. Written as DNA, the CDR3 is TGTGCCAGCAGCGCCGGGACTAGCCCTTCCTACGAGCAGTACTTC. This chain links TRBV9 with TRBJ2-7; 9 bases map to TRBD2. With 3 bases clipped from V and 1 base from J, the junction kept 5 bases outside the gene matches. The CDR3 spans 15 residues. Germline CDR1 and CDR2: SGDLS and YYNGEE.

V usage is TRBV7-9 and J usage is TRBJ1-2; 9 bases are a match to TRBD1. Per the germline V gene, CDR1 is SEHNR and CDR2 is FQNEAQ (reference sequence). The CDR3 loop spans 15 amino acids. V dropped 1 base and J dropped 2; count of bases not matched to a gene: 2. Here the CDR3 DNA reads TGTGCCAGCAGCTTAGGACAGGGGGTAAACTATGGCTACACCTTC. It encodes CASSLGQGVNYGYTF.

The chain is built from TRBV20-1 and TRBJ2-1; tentatively, D is TRBD2 (6 bases). From germline, CDR1 is DFQATT and CDR2 SNEGSKA (reference sequence). This CDR3 region has 12 residues. Trimming removed 3 bases from V and 3 bases from J, with 6 bases in between. The CDR3 reads CSARRGYNEQFF. CDR3 DNA sequence: TGCAGTGCTAGGCGGGGCTACAATGAGCAGTTCTTC.

The count of this clonotype is one. This CDR3 reads CATRSTGTSYNEQFF. DNA for the CDR3: TGTGCCACCAGATCGACAGGGACCTCCTACAATGAGCAGTTCTTC. The rearrangement joins TRBV15 to TRBJ2-1, with 7 bases identical to TRBD1. The CDR3 contains 15 residues. Germline V gene lookup returns CDR1 LNHNV and CDR2 YYDKDF (reference sequence). With 6 bases clipped from V and 0 bases from J, the junction kept 5 bases outside the gene matches.

This clonotype was counted between two and nine times. The chain couples TRBV6-1 to TRBJ2-4; a possible D gene is TRBD2 (6 bases). V was trimmed by 6 bases and J by 6 bases, leaving 9 bases between them. There are 12 residues in the CDR3. Germline V gene lookup returns CDR1 MNHNS and CDR2 SASEGT. In DNA, the CDR3 is TGTGCCAGCAGGGAACTAGCAAACATTCAGTACTTC. Protein: CASRELANIQYF.

CDR3: CASRPDGPCNEQFF. The CDR3 nucleotides are TGCGCCAGCAGACCGGACGGGCCCTGCAATGAGCAGTTCTTC. V is TRBV5-1 and J is TRBJ2-1; D unclear. The germline gives CDR1 SGHRS, CDR2 YFSETQ. V lost 5 bases and J lost 6, with 15 bases in between. The CDR3 has 14 residues.